A selection of T cell receptor beta chains follows, all from one sample in a study of T-cell reconstitution after alpha-beta-depleted transplantation in children. In TCRdb, the PCR reads were re-called with MiXCR into one record per CDR3 protein. The sample yields 200,000 to 250,000 distinct CDR3 sequences, approximately 9.5% seen once. Sequenced material: PBMCs from the stem cell graft donor, taken from the stem cell graft. These receptor sequences come from a human donor who donated a stem cell graft to a child with acute lymphoblastic leukemia. CDR3s include the opening cysteine and the closing phenylalanine or tryptophan.

V gene	J gene	CDR3 protein
TRBV12-3/TRBV12-4	TRBJ1-6	CASSLEGLNSPLHF
TRBV11-1	TRBJ1-1	CASSLGGGVKTMDTEAFF
TRBV3-1	TRBJ1-1	CASSQYFRDRGTNLEAFF
TRBV24-1	TRBJ2-1	CATSGGRRDEQFF
TRBV29-1	TRBJ1-5	CSVDSGNQPQHF
TRBV27	TRBJ2-2	CASSLSDPAPNTGELFF
TRBV12-3/TRBV12-4	TRBJ1-1	CASSPQWNTEAFF
TRBV2	TRBJ2-7	CASSEETRAYEQYF
TRBV13	TRBJ2-1	CASSPRSTGKQFF
TRBV6-2/TRBV6-3	TRBJ2-1	CASIGQENPNEQFF
TRBV6-1	TRBJ2-1	CATSGHSGYEQFF
TRBV30	TRBJ2-1	CAWSGGESYNEQFF
TRBV6-5	TRBJ2-3	CASSLGQGSSFVPDTQYF